This TCR beta chain was identified in a study of early T cells in non-severe SARS-CoV-2 infection. Study at large: Investigators sequenced bulk RNA drawn from unsorted whole blood, and chains remained unpaired.

As part of library construction, unique molecular identifiers were attached to individual cDNA molecules. A single record per CDR3 protein comes from TCRdb applying MiXCR to the 5' RACE reads. The sample includes about 66,000 distinct CDR3 sequences, 20% seen only once; the top ten take 16%. The V gene lost 0 bases and the J gene lost 2 bases, with 14 bases spanning the gap. The germline CDR1 and CDR2 sequences are KGHSH and LQKENI. CDR3 size: 16 residues. Details on this clonotype: Its target is unknown.

General study points: The matching step, a VDJdb search, favored anti-spike CD8 responses and missed private and CD4 specificities.

The rearrangement uses TRBV18 and TRBJ2-7, with no clear D. The receptor comes from an adult who was a healthcare worker with PCR-confirmed SARS-CoV-2 infection or an uninfected control (not recorded which). The sequencing here drew on whole blood, taken at baseline. CDR3 sequence reads: CASSPPFPVVAYEQYF. Written as DNA, the CDR3 is TGTGCCAGCTCACCACCGTTTCCGGTGGTTGCCTACGAGCAGTACTTC.